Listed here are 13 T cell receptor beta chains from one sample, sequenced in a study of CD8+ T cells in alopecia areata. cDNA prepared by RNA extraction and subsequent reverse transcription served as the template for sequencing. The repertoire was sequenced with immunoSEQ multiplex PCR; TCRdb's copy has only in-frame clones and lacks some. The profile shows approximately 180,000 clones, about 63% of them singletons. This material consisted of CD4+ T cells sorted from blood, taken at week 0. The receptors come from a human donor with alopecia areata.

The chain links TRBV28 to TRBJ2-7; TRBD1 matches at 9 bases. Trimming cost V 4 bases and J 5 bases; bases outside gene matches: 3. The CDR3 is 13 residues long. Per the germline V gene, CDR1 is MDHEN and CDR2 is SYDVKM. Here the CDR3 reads CASSSGTGNEQYF. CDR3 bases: TGTGCCAGCAGTTCCGGGACAGGGAACGAGCAGTACTTC.

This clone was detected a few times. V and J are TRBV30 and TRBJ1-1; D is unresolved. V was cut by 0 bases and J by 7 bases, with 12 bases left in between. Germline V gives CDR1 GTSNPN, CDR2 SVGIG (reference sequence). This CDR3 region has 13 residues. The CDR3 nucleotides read TGTGCCTGGAGTGTAGGTTCGGGTCGTGAAGCTTTCTTT. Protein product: CAWSVGSGREAFF.

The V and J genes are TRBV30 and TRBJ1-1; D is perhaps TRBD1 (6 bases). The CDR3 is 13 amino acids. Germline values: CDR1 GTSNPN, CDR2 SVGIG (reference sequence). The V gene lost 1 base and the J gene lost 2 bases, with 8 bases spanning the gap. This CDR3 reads CAWSAGTNTEAFF. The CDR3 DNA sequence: TGTGCCTGGAGTGCAGGGACAAACACTGAAGCTTTCTTT.

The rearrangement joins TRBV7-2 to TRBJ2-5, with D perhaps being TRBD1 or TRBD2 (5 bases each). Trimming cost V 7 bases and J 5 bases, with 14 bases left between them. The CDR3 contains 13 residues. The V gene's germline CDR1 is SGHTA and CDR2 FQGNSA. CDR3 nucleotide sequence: TGTGCCAGCAACCGGGGCTCGCGGGAGACCCAGTACTTC. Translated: CASNRGSRETQYF.

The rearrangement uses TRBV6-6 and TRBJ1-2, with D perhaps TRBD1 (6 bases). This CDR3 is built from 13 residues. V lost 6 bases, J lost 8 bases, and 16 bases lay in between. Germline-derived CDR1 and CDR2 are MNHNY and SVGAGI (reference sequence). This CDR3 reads CASSNREGLGYTF. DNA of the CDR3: TGTGCCAGCAGCAACAGGGAGGGATTGGGCTACACCTTC.

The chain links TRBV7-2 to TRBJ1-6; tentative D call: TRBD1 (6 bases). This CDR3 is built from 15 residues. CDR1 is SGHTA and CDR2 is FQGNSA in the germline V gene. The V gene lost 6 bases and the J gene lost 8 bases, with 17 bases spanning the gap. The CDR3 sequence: CASRTWGGSYSPLHF. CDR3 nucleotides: TGTGCCAGCAGGACCTGGGGGGGCAGTTATTCACCCCTCCACTTT.

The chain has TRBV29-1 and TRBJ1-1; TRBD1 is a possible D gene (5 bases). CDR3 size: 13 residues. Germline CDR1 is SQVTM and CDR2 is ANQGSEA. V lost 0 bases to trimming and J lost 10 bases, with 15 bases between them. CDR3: CSVEDGAAGGAFF. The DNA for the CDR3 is TGCAGCGTTGAAGATGGGGCAGCGGGGGGAGCTTTCTTT. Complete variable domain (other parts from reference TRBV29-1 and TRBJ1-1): SAVISQKPSRDICQRGTSLTIQCQVDSQVTMMFWYRQQPGQSLTLIATANQGSEATYESGFVIDKFPISRPNLTFSTLTVSNMSPEDSSIYLCSVEDGAAGGAFFGQGTRLTVV.

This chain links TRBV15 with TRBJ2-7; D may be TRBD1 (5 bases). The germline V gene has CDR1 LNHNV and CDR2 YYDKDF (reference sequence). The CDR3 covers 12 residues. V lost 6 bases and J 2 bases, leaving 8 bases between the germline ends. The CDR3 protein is CATSGATYEQYF. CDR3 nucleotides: TGTGCCACCAGTGGGGCCACCTACGAGCAGTACTTC.

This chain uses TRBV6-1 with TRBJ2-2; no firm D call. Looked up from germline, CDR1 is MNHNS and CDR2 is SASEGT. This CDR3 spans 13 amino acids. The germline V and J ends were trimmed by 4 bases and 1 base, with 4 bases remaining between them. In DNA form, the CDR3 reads TGTGCCAGCAGTGGCCAGAACACCGGGGAGCTGTTTTTT. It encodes CASSGQNTGELFF.

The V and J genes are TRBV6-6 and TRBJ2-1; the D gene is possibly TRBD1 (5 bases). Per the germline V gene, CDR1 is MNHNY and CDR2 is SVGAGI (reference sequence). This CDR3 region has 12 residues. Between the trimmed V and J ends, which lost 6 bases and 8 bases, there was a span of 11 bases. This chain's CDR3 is CASSPLGDEQFF. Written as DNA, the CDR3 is TGTGCCAGCAGCCCCCTAGGGGATGAGCAGTTCTTC.

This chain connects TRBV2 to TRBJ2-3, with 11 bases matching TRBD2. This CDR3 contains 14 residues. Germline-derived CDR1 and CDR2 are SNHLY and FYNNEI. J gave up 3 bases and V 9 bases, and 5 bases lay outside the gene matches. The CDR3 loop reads CASPGLAETDTQYF. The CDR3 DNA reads TGTGCCAGTCCGGGACTAGCGGAGACAGATACGCAGTATTTT.

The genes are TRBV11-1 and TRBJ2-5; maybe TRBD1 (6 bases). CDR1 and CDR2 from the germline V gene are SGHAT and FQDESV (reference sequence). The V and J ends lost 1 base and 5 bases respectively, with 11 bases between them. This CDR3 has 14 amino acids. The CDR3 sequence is CASSLGGPTETQYF. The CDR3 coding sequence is TGTGCCAGCAGCTTAGGGGGGCCCACGGAGACCCAGTACTTC.

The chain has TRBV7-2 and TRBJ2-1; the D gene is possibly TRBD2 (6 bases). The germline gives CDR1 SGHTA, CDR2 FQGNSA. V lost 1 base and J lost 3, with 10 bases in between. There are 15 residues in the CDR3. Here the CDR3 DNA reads TGTGCCAGCAGCTTAGATGGGGGGAGCTACAATGAGCAGTTCTTC. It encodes CASSLDGGSYNEQFF.